One and the same sample provided the 10 T cell receptor beta chains below, sequenced in a study of blood T cell repertoires in COVID-19. Sequencing used immunoSEQ multiplex PCR; TCRdb keeps in-frame clones, though not all of them. The sample shows some 90,000 clones, about 80% of them seen only once. Specimen: peripheral blood. These receptors were collected from a woman aged 65 to 85 with acute or convalescent COVID-19.

The chain couples TRBV5-1 to TRBJ2-7; TRBD1 matches at 7 bases. Trimming removed 4 bases from V and 5 bases from J; junction bases left unmatched: 3. There are 12 residues in the CDR3. Germline V gene sequence: CDR1 SGHRS, CDR2 YFSETQ. The CDR3: CASSKQGNEQYF. DNA for the CDR3: TGCGCCAGCAGCAAACAGGGGAACGAGCAGTACTTC.

The V and J genes are TRBV2 and TRBJ2-1, with 13 positions matching TRBD2. The CDR3 contains 18 residues. V shed 3 bases and J 7 bases; nucleotides not matched to a gene: 12. Germline CDR1 is SNHLY and CDR2 is FYNNEI. The DNA of the CDR3 is TGTGCCAGCAGTGATACCTTGACTAGCGGGAGGAATAGGAATGAGCAGTTCTTC. The encoded protein is CASSDTLTSGRNRNEQFF.

The chain joins TRBV10-3 to TRBJ1-3, with D unresolved. Between the trimmed V and J ends, which lost 3 bases and 7 bases, there was a span of 4 bases. The germline gives CDR1 ENHRY, CDR2 SYGVKD. CDR3 length: 11 amino acids. As DNA, the CDR3 is TGTGCCATCAGTGACTTGAACACCATATATTTT. This codes for CAISDLNTIYF.

J is TRBJ1-4 and V is TRBV10-3; possibly TRBD1 for D (6 bases). The length of the CDR3 is 17 residues. Trimming left V 2 bases short and J 5 bases short, with 18 bases between. Germline CDR1 ENHRY, CDR2 SYGVKD. CDR3 nucleotide sequence: TGTGCCATCAGTGAGGAGGGGAGGGGGTTCCTAAATGAAAAACTGTTTTTT. This sequence encodes CAISEEGRGFLNEKLFF.

V usage is TRBV6-5 and J usage is TRBJ1-4; D may be TRBD1 (5 bases). The CDR3 spans 13 residues. Per the germline V gene, CDR1 is MNHEY and CDR2 is SVGAGI. V shed 6 bases and J shed 8 bases, with 13 bases lying between them. DNA for the CDR3: TGTGCCAGCAGCGAGGGACTGTACGAAAAACTGTTTTTT. This gives the protein CASSEGLYEKLFF.

The chain joins TRBV5-1 to TRBJ2-1; 9 nucleotides align to TRBD2. Unmatched junction bases numbered 10, after V lost 7 bases and J lost 5 bases. CDR1 SGHRS and CDR2 YFSETQ come from the germline V gene. This CDR3 spans 15 amino acids. The CDR3 DNA reads as TGCGCCAGCGGACCTCTAGCGGGGTCACACAATGAGCAGTTCTTC. Residues: CASGPLAGSHNEQFF.

This chain joins TRBV3-1 (or the pseudogene TRBV3-2) and TRBJ1-6; 7 positions match TRBD1. The CDR3 sequence is 14 residues long. The V gene's germline CDR1 is LGHDT and CDR2 YNNKEL (reference sequence). The V gene end was trimmed by 10 bases and the J gene end by 5 bases; junction bases not matched to a gene: 8. In nucleotides, the CDR3 is TGTGCCACCTCGGACAGGAGCAATAATTCACCCCTCCACTTT. Translation gives CATSDRSNNSPLHF.

The chain employs TRBV7-9 and TRBJ2-1; a weak D match, TRBD2 (6 bases). The germline CDR1 and CDR2 sequences are SEHNR and FQNEAQ (reference sequence). The CDR3 contains 16 residues. V was trimmed by 5 bases and J by 0 bases, leaving 14 bases between them. The CDR3 nucleotides are TGTGCCAGCAGCCCCGGTAGCGGAAGCTCCTACAATGAGCAGTTCTTC. Its translation is CASSPGSGSSYNEQFF.

The chain carries TRBV30 and TRBJ1-1; TRBD1 is a possible D gene (6 bases). The V and J ends lost 0 bases and 6 bases respectively, with 8 bases between them. This CDR3 is 12 amino acids long. Germline lookup yields CDR1 GTSNPN and CDR2 SVGIG (reference sequence). The CDR3 DNA reads as TGTGCCTGGAGTGTGTCAGGGGCTGAAGCTTTCTTT. This sequence encodes CAWSVSGAEAFF.

This rearrangement joins TRBV4-2 to TRBJ2-3, with 7 nucleotides matching TRBD2. CDR1 is LGHNA and CDR2 is YNFKEQ in the germline V gene. V gave up 1 base and J gave up 2 bases; unmatched junction bases: 15. This CDR3 spans 19 amino acids. In DNA, the CDR3 is TGTGCCAGCAGCCAAGGATTTGGCCGCCTAGCGGCCAACACAGATACGCAGTATTTT. This codes for CASSQGFGRLAANTDTQYF.